The 4 T cell receptor beta chains listed next were all sequenced from one sample in a study of T cells in localized non-small cell lung cancer. Data came from immunoSEQ multiplex PCR; TCRdb stores just in-frame clones and leaves some out. Of 18,000 or so clones listed, around nine tenths are singletons. The source material was peripheral blood, sampled before any cancer treatment. Receptor source: a man aged 40-75 years with stage I lung adenocarcinoma.

This clone was seen just once. The rearrangement links TRBV7-6 to TRBJ1-4, with D unclear. The germline V and J ends were trimmed by 3 bases and 7 bases, with 9 bases remaining between them. CDR1 is SGHVS, CDR2 FNYEAQ, per germline. There are 13 residues in the CDR3. Written as DNA, the CDR3 is TGTGCCAGCAGCTTTCGAGGTGGTGAAAAACTGTTTTTT. Its translation is CASSFRGGEKLFF.

This chain connects TRBV6-6 to TRBJ1-5, with TRBD1 matching 8 bases. From germline, CDR1 is MNHNY and CDR2 SVGAGI (reference sequence). The ends lost 6 bases at V and 6 bases at J; junction bases unmatched: 7. The CDR3 covers 14 residues. The CDR3 DNA follows: TGTGCCAGCAGCAGAAGTCAGGGGGCTCAGCCCCAGCATTTT. Amino acids: CASSRSQGAQPQHF.

The chain links TRBV5-7 to TRBJ2-4; D is ambiguous. TRBV5-7 is an ORF, and what it does is uncertain. V gave up 4 bases and J gave up 0 bases, with 8 bases separating them. This CDR3 is 14 amino acids long. The CDR3 region is CASSHFIAKNIQYF. DNA for the CDR3: TGTGCCAGCAGCCACTTCATAGCCAAAAACATTCAGTACTTC.

The chain is built from TRBV10-1 and TRBJ2-1; TRBD2 agrees at 8 bases. The ends lost 4 bases at V and 8 bases at J; junction bases unmatched: 7. There are 14 residues in the CDR3. Germline-derived CDR1 and CDR2 are WNHNN and SYGVQD (reference sequence). In DNA, the CDR3 is TGCGCCAGCAGTGTGGGACTAGTGAACGATGAGCAGTTCTTC. Translation: CASSVGLVNDEQFF.